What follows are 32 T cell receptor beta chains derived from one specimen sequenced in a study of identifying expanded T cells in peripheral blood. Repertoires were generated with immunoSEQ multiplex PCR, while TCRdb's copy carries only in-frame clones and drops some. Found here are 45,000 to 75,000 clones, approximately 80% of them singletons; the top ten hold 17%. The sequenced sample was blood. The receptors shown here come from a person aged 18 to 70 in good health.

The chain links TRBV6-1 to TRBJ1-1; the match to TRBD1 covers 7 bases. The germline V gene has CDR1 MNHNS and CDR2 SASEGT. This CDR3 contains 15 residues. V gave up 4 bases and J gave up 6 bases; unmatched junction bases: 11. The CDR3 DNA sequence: TGTGCCAGCAGTGTTACCTCAGGGGGGAGGTCTGAAGCTTTCTTT. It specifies CASSVTSGGRSEAFF.

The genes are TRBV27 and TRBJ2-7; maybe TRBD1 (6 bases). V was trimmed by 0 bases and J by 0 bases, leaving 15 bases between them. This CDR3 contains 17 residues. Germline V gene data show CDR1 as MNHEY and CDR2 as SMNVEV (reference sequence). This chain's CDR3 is CASSLSAIQGSSYEQYF. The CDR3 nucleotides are TGTGCCAGCAGTTTATCGGCCATACAGGGATCCTCCTACGAGCAGTACTTC.

CDR3 sequence reads: CASTSGGPRETQYF. Written as DNA, the CDR3 is TGTGCCAGTACATCCGGGGGGCCGAGGGAGACCCAGTACTTC. This chain joins TRBV19 and TRBJ2-5; maybe TRBD2 (7 bases). From germline, CDR1 is LNHDA and CDR2 SQIVND (reference sequence). This CDR3 has 14 residues. V dropped 7 bases and J dropped 5 bases, with 17 bases sitting between them.

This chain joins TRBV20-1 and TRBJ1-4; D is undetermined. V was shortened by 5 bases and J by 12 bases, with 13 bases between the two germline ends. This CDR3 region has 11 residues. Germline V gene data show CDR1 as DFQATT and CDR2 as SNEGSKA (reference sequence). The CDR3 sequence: CSAGPQKELFF. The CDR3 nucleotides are TGCAGTGCTGGACCCCAGAAGGAACTGTTTTTT.

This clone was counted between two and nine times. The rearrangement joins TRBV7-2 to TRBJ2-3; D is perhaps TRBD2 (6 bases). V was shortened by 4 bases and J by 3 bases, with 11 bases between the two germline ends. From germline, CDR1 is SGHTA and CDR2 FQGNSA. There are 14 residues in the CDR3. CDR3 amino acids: CASSYLGGTDTQYF. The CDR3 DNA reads TGTGCCAGCAGCTACCTTGGGGGGACAGATACGCAGTATTTT.

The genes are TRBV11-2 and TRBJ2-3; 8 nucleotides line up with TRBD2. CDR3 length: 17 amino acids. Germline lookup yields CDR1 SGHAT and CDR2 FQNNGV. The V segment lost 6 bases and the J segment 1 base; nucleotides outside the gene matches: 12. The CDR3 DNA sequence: TGTGCCAGCAGATTAAGACCGGGACTAGGAGGCACAGATACGCAGTATTTT. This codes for CASRLRPGLGGTDTQYF.

The CDR3 loop is CATGTAGASGEQFF. CDR3 sequence (DNA): TGTGCCACCGGGACGGCGGGAGCCTCCGGGGAGCAGTTCTTC. This chain joins TRBV6-1 and TRBJ2-1; TRBD2 matches 7 bases. The germline V gene encodes CDR1 MNHNS and CDR2 SASEGT. This CDR3 is 14 amino acids long. The ends lost 10 bases at V and 10 bases at J; junction bases unmatched: 16.

The CDR3 coding sequence is TGTGCCAGCAGCGTAGCCGAAGGACAGTTCTCTGGAAACACCATATATTTT. It yields the protein CASSVAEGQFSGNTIYF. V gene TRBV9 combines with J gene TRBJ1-3; D is possibly TRBD1 (6 bases). Trimming removed 0 bases from V and 0 bases from J, with 13 bases in between. The CDR3 is made up of 17 amino acids. The germline V gene has CDR1 SGDLS and CDR2 YYNGEE.

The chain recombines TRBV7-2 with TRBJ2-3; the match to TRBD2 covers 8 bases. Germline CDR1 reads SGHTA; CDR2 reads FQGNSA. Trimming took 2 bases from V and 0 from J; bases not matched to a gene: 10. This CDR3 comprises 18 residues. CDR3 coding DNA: TGTGCCAGCAGCTTATTTCCAGCGGGAGTTTCTAGCACAGATACGCAGTATTTT. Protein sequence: CASSLFPAGVSSTDTQYF.

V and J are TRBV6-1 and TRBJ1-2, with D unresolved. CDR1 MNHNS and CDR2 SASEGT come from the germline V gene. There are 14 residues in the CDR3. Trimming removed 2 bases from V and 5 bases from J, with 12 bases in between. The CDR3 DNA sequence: TGTGCCAGCAGTGAATTTCCCCTTATTTATGGCTACACCTTC. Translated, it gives CASSEFPLIYGYTF.

The CDR3 coding sequence is TGTGCCAGCACCCGGGACAGGGGGCGTAATGAAAAACTGTTTTTT. This sequence encodes CASTRDRGRNEKLFF. The J gene is TRBJ1-4, the V gene TRBV6-1; 12 positions agree with TRBD1. The V gene end was trimmed by 7 bases and the J gene end by 4 bases; junction bases not matched to a gene: 4. Germline-derived CDR1 and CDR2 are MNHNS and SASEGT. This CDR3 region has 15 residues.

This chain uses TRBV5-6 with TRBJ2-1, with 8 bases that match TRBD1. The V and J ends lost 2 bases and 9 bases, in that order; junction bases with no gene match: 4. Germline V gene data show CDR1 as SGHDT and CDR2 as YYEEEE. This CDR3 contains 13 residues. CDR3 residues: CASSLNRGSEQFF. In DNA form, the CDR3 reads TGTGCCAGCAGCTTAAACAGGGGGAGTGAGCAGTTCTTC.

This CDR3 reads CASSLRGGINQPQHF. The CDR3 DNA reads TGTGCCAGCAGCCTCAGGGGGGGAATAAATCAGCCCCAGCATTTT. The chain links TRBV5-6 to TRBJ1-5; 7 bases are shared with TRBD1. V dropped 4 bases and J dropped 4; count of bases not matched to a gene: 8. CDR1 is SGHDT, CDR2 YYEEEE, per germline. CDR3 size: 15 residues.

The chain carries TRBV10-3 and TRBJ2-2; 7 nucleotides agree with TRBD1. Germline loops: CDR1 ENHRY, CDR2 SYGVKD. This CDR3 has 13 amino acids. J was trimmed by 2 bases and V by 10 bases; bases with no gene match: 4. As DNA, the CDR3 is TGTGCCACCCGGACAGGAAACACCGGGGAGCTGTTTTTT. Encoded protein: CATRTGNTGELFF.

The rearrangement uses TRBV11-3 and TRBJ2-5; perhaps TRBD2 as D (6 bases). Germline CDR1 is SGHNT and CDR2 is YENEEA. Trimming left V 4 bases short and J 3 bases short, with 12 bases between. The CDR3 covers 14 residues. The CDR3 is CASSSREVEETQYF. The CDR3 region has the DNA TGTGCCAGCAGCTCAAGGGAGGTGGAAGAGACCCAGTACTTC.

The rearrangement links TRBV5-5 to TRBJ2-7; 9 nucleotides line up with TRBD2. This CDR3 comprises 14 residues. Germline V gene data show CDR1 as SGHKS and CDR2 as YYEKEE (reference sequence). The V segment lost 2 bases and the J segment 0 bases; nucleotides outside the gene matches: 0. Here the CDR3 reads CASSFSGSSYEQYF. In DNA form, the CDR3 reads TGTGCCAGCAGCTTTAGCGGGAGCTCCTACGAGCAGTACTTC.

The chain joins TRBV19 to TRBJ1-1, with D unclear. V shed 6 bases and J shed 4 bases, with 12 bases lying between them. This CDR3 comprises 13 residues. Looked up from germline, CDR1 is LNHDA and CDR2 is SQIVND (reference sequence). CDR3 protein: CASRMAGGTEAFF. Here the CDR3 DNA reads TGTGCCAGTAGAATGGCTGGCGGCACTGAAGCTTTCTTT. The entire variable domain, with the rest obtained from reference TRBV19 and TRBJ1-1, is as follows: DGGITQSPKYLFRKEGQNVTLSCEQNLNHDAMYWYRQDPGQGLRLIYYSQIVNDFQKGDIAEGYSVSREKKESFPLTVTSAQKNPTAFYLCASRMAGGTEAFFGQGTRLTVV.

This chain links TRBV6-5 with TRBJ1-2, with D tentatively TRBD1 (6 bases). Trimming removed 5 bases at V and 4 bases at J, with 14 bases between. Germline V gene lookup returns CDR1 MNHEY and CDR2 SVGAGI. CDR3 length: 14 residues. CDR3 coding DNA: TGTGCCAGCAGTACGATAGGGGGTACCTATGGCTACACCTTC. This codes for CASSTIGGTYGYTF.

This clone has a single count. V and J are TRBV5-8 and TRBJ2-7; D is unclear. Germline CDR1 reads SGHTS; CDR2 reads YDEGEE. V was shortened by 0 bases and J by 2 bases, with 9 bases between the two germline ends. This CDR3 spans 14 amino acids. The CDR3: CASSLGPNAYEQYF. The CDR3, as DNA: TGTGCCAGCAGCTTGGGACCGAATGCCTACGAGCAGTACTTC. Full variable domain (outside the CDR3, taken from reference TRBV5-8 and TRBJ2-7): EAGVTQSPTHLIKTRGQQATLRCSPISGHTSVYWYQQALGLGLQFLLWYDEGEERNRGNFPPRFSGRQFPNYSSELNVNALELEDSALYLCASSLGPNAYEQYFGPGTRLTVT.

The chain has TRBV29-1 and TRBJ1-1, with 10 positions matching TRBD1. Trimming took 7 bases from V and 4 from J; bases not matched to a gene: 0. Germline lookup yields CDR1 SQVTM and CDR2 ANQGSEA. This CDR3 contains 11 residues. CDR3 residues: CSGTGGTEAFF. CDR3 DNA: TGCAGCGGGACAGGGGGCACTGAAGCTTTCTTT.

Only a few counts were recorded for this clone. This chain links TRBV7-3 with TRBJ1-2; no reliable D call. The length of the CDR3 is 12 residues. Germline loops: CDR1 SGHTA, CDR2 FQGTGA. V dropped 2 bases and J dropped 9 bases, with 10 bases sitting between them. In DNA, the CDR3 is TGTGCCAGCAGCTTAGGGCAGGAGAGCTACACCTTC. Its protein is CASSLGQESYTF.

CDR3 loop: CASSHRGETQYF. As DNA, the CDR3 is TGTGCCAGCAGCCACCGGGGAGAGACCCAGTACTTC. This chain connects TRBV7-9 to TRBJ2-5, with D possibly being TRBD2 (5 bases). The CDR3 spans 12 residues. CDR1 and CDR2 (germline): SEHNR, FQNEAQ (reference sequence). The V end was cut by 5 bases, the J end by 4 bases, with 8 bases between.

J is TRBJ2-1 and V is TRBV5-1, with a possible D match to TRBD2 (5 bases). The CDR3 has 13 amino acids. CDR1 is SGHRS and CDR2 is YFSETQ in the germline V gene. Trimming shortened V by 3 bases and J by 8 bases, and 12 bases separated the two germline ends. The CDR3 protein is CASSWPGSDEQFF. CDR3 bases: TGCGCCAGCAGCTGGCCGGGGAGCGATGAGCAGTTCTTC.

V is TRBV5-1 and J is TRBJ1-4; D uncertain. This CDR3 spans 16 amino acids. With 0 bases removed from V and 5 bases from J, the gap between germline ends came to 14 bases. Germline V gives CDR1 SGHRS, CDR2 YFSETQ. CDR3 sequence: CASSLGQVGVNEKLFF. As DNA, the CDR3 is TGCGCCAGCAGCTTGGGTCAGGTTGGGGTGAATGAAAAACTGTTTTTT.

In DNA, the CDR3 is TGTGCCAGCAGTGATATTGCGGGAGGGCCTGATACGCAGTATTTT. It specifies CASSDIAGGPDTQYF. This rearrangement joins TRBV6-4 to TRBJ2-3; 9 positions agree with TRBD2. This CDR3 region has 15 residues. With 3 bases clipped from V and 6 bases from J, the junction kept 7 bases outside the gene matches. Germline-derived CDR1 and CDR2 are MRHNA and SNTAGT.

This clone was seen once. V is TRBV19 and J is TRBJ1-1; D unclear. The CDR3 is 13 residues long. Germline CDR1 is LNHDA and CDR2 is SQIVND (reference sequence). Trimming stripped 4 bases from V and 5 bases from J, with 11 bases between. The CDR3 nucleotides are TGTGCCAGTAGTAGCCAGGTGGCTACTGAAGCTTTCTTT. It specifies CASSSQVATEAFF.

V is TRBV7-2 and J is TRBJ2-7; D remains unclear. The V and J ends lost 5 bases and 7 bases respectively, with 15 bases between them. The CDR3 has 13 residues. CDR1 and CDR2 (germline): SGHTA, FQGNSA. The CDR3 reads CASSRRVEAEQYF. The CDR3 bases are TGTGCCAGCAGCCGTAGAGTAGAGGCGGAGCAGTACTTC.

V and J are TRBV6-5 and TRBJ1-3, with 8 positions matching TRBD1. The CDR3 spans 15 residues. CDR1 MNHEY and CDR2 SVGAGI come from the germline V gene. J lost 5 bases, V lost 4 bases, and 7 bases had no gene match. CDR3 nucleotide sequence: TGTGCCAGCAGTTTAGGACAGGGTAGTCGAAACACCATATATTTT. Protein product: CASSLGQGSRNTIYF.

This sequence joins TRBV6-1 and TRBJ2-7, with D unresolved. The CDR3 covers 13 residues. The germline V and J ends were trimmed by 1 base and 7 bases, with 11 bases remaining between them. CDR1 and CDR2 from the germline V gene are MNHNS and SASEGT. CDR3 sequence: CASSEGNRREQYF. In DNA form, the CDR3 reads TGTGCCAGCAGTGAAGGGAATCGGAGAGAGCAGTACTTC.

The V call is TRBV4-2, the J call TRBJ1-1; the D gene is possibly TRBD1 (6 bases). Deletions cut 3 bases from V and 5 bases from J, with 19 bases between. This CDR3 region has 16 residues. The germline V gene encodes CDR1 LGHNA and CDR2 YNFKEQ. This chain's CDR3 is CASSQANRAGGTEAFF. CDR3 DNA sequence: TGTGCCAGCAGCCAGGCTAACAGGGCCGGGGGAACTGAAGCTTTCTTT.

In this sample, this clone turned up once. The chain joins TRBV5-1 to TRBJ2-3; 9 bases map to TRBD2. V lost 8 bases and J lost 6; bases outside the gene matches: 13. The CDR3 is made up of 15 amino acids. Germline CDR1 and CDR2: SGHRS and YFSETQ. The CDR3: CASSGGGRAWDTQYF. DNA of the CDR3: TGCGCCAGTTCCGGTGGCGGGAGGGCGTGGGATACGCAGTATTTT.

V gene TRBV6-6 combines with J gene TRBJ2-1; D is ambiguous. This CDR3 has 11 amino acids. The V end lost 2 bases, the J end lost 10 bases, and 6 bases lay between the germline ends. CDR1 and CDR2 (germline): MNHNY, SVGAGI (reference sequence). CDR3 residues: CASSYRVEQFF. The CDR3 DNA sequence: TGTGCCAGCAGTTACCGGGTCGAGCAGTTCTTC.